This T cell receptor beta chain originates from a study of blood T cell repertoires in COVID-19. Participants had their cohort set by participant-reported clinical history. Original handling: Amplifying reference gene primers gave estimates of nucleated cell counts. Profiled with immunoSEQ multiplex PCR; TCRdb holds only in-frame clones, not every one. That table supplies the V and J calls and clone size; D and trimming were determined from the DNA. The table lists about 190,000 clones, more than 75% of them singletons, with about a sixth in the top ten. V gave up 1 base and J gave up 6 bases; unmatched junction bases: 9. Germline V gives CDR1 LGHDT, CDR2 YNNKEL (reference sequence). The CDR3 is 18 residues long.

Sequenced material: PBMCs or T cells enriched from blood (not recorded which). The V call is TRBV3-1 (or the pseudogene TRBV3-2), the J call TRBJ2-2; 12 positions agree with TRBD2. The sequence derives from a woman aged 50 to 65 with acute COVID-19. The CDR3 region is CASSQGTLAGGTAGELFF. The CDR3 DNA follows: TGTGCCAGCAGCCAAGGCACTCTAGCGGGGGGGACGGCCGGGGAGCTGTTTTTT.